The 12 T cell receptor beta chains presented below share a single source sample, sequenced in a study of cytomegalovirus exposure and HLA in healthy donors. The primer mix had 60 Vbeta and 13 Jbeta primers. This table comes from immunoSEQ multiplex PCR, and its TCRdb copy is limited to in-frame clones, with some not included. The sample yields about 270,000 clones, about 66% seen once. Sequenced input: PBMCs. These receptors were collected from a female donor in good health and CMV-seronegative.

This clone was counted a few times. The chain joins TRBV29-1 to TRBJ2-7, with 9 bases fitting TRBD1. CDR1 and CDR2 from the germline V gene are SQVTM and ANQGSEA. V dropped 8 bases and J dropped 9; count of bases not matched to a gene: 14. CDR3 length equals 13 residues. The CDR3 sequence is CSIGTGRSSAQYF. As DNA, the CDR3 is TGCAGCATCGGGACAGGGAGGAGTTCCGCGCAGTACTTC.

As concerns this clone: The same CDR3 is also encoded by other DNA sequences in this sample. The chain links TRBV7-9 to TRBJ2-7, with a weak D call TRBD1 (6 bases). Per the germline V gene, CDR1 is SEHNR and CDR2 is FQNEAQ (reference sequence). The CDR3 has 14 amino acids. Trimming left V 5 bases short and J 1 base short, with 12 bases between. CDR3 in DNA: TGTGCCAGCAGCCCCCGGACAGATTCCTACGAGCAGTACTTC. Translation gives CASSPRTDSYEQYF.

J is TRBJ2-7 and V is TRBV27; 12 bases are a match to TRBD2. The trim removed 6 bases at V and 5 bases at J, leaving 8 bases unmatched. The CDR3 length is 15 residues. Germline CDR1 MNHEY, CDR2 SMNVEV (reference sequence). The CDR3 region has the DNA TGTGCCAGCAGGAGCACTAGCGGGAGGTCGAACGAGCAGTACTTC. Its translation: CASRSTSGRSNEQYF.

The V gene is TRBV30, the J gene TRBJ2-1; 8 positions match TRBD1. J lost 7 bases, V lost 5 bases, and 4 bases had no gene match. CDR3 length equals 12 residues. Looked up from germline, CDR1 is GTSNPN and CDR2 is SVGIG (reference sequence). The CDR3 bases are TGTGCCTGGGGACAGGGTAGTAATGAGCAGTTCTTC. Translation: CAWGQGSNEQFF. The full variable domain, its missing parts supplied by reference TRBV30 and TRBJ2-1, is SQTIHQWPATLVQPVGSPLSLECTVEGTSNPNLYWYRQAAGRGLQLLFYSVGIGQISSEVPQNLSASRPQDRQFILSSKKLLLSDSGFYLCAWGQGSNEQFFGPGTRLTVL.

The J gene is TRBJ1-1, the V gene TRBV7-6, with D perhaps TRBD1 (5 bases). CDR1 SGHVS and CDR2 FNYEAQ come from the germline V gene. The CDR3 loop spans 14 amino acids. With 8 bases removed from V and 6 bases from J, the gap between germline ends came to 19 bases. DNA of the CDR3: TGTGCCAGCTCCTACCAGCCTCAGGGTCCTGAAGCTTTCTTT. Encoded protein: CASSYQPQGPEAFF.

The rearrangement links TRBV18 to TRBJ2-3; 8 bases are a match to TRBD1. From germline, CDR1 is KGHSH and CDR2 LQKENI. CDR3 length: 16 amino acids. The junction had 11 bases not matched to a gene; V was cut back by 5 bases and J by 4 bases. The CDR3 sequence is CASSVGQGTGADTQYF. The CDR3 nucleotides read TGTGCCAGCTCAGTAGGACAGGGTACCGGCGCAGATACGCAGTATTTT. Full variable domain (remainder filled in from reference TRBV18 and TRBJ2-3): NAGVMQNPRHLVRRRGQEARLRCSPMKGHSHVYWYRQLPEEGLKFMVYLQKENIIDESGMPKERFSAEFPKEGPSILRIQQVVRGDSAAYFCASSVGQGTGADTQYFGPGTRLTVL.

The DNA for the CDR3 is TGTGCCAGCAGCCCCTCAAGGGACAGGGGATTGGGCTACACCTTC. Its translation: CASSPSRDRGLGYTF. The chain couples TRBV7-2 to TRBJ1-2; 10 nucleotides match TRBD1. V lost 5 bases to trimming and J lost 8 bases; unmatched junction nucleotides: 11. Looked up from germline, CDR1 is SGHTA and CDR2 is FQGNSA. CDR3 size: 15 residues.

The rearrangement uses TRBV6-1 and TRBJ2-7; perhaps TRBD1 as D (6 bases). The CDR3 runs 15 residues. V lost 5 bases and J 2 bases, leaving 16 bases between the germline ends. Germline V gives CDR1 MNHNS, CDR2 SASEGT. In DNA, the CDR3 is TGTGCCAGCAGTTCTCGGACAGTCCAACCCTACGAGCAGTACTTC. It encodes CASSSRTVQPYEQYF.

A few counts support this clone. This chain uses TRBV4-2 with TRBJ1-1; 8 positions match TRBD1. The CDR3 loop spans 14 amino acids. Germline V gene sequence: CDR1 LGHNA, CDR2 YNFKEQ. The ends lost 6 bases at V and 2 bases at J; junction bases unmatched: 5. This CDR3 is CASSPTGANTEAFF. The DNA for the CDR3 is TGTGCCAGCAGTCCGACAGGGGCCAACACTGAAGCTTTCTTT.

In nucleotides, the CDR3 is TGCAGCGTTGAAGGGACAGGGACCAATGAGCAGTTCTTC. Amino acid sequence: CSVEGTGTNEQFF. This sequence joins TRBV29-1 and TRBJ2-1; 8 bases are shared with TRBD1. The germline V gene has CDR1 SQVTM and CDR2 ANQGSEA. The CDR3 totals 13 residues. Trimming took 1 base from V and 6 from J; bases not matched to a gene: 2.

V gene TRBV14 combines with J gene TRBJ2-2; D not certain. The CDR3 has 12 amino acids. The germline V gene encodes CDR1 SGHDN and CDR2 FVKESK. Between the trimmed V and J ends, which lost 2 bases and 7 bases, there was a span of 5 bases. CDR3 in DNA: TGTGCCAGCAGCCAATCCGTCGGGGAGCTGTTTTTT. It yields the protein CASSQSVGELFF.

The rearrangement links TRBV9 to TRBJ2-7, with TRBD1 matching over 9 bases. The germline V gene encodes CDR1 SGDLS and CDR2 YYNGEE. V was pared by 2 bases and J by 4 bases, with 7 bases of the junction left unmatched. The CDR3 consists of 15 residues. The CDR3 region is CASSVRTGERYEQYF. DNA for the CDR3: TGTGCCAGCAGCGTGAGGACAGGGGAAAGGTACGAGCAGTACTTC.